The subject of this entry is one T cell receptor (beta chain). This specimen belongs to a study of blood T cell repertoires in COVID-19. Per the authors' pipeline: Reference gene primer amplification gave nucleated cell count estimates. Using immunoSEQ multiplex PCR, the repertoire was profiled, and TCRdb retains in-frame clones only, with some absent. Clonal size and the V and J genes are those of that table, whereas D and trimming came from the DNA. The table lists about 240,000 clones, approximately 84% of them singletons. The V end was cut by 7 bases, the J end by 0 bases, with 14 bases between. The CDR3 length is 14 residues. Germline V CDR1 and CDR2: SGHTS, YDEGEE. The study recruited people aged roughly 18 to 100 years across approximately 24 US areas. Cohort placement rested on clinical history that participants reported themselves.

The receptor was isolated from a woman between 40 and 50 years old with acute COVID-19. The sample was PBMCs or T cells enriched from blood (not recorded which). The rearrangement uses TRBV5-8 and TRBJ2-7; D is unclear. CDR3 DNA: TGTGCCAGCGGGCCTGCGATCCGCTCCTACGAGCAGTACTTC. Translated: CASGPAIRSYEQYF.